This TCR beta chain was recovered during a study of vaccination and CD4 T cells after COVID-19. The overall study: The convalescents included six males and four females, and among them two were Hispanic while seven were Caucasian. Investigators drew the post-COVID samples a median approximately 92 days after diagnosis, with a range of 35 to 161. Findings and limits, study-wide: Reactive clonotype counts went from median approximately 20 after infection to roughly 38 after vaccination, nonsignificantly.

Scientists ran DNA taken from cultured CD4+ T cells through the Oncomine TCR Beta short-read assay for sequencing. TCRdb independently ran MiXCR on the PCR reads; one entry per CDR3 protein. The sample holds around 11,000 distinct CDR3 sequences, roughly 40% seen once. This clonotype was detected only a few times. The antigen is unknown. Described treatment: roughly 11-day PBMC culture with coronavirus spike peptide pools or control peptides (ViraFEST assay). Each of days 3 and 7 saw half the medium replaced by fresh IL-2 medium. Germline-derived CDR1 and CDR2 are MNHNS and SASEGT. This CDR3 is 11 amino acids long. Trimming removed 4 bases at V and 5 bases at J, with 5 bases between.

This TCR derives from a human donor who had recovered from COVID-19. The rearrangement links TRBV6-1 to TRBJ1-2, with a weak D call TRBD1 (5 bases). Source: CD4+ T cells from blood, cultured in vitro, taken after SARS-CoV-2 vaccination. CDR3 sequence reads: CASSAGYGYTF. The CDR3 region has the DNA TGTGCCAGCAGTGCAGGGTATGGCTACACCTTC.